The next 8 T cell receptor beta chains were all read from a single sample in a study of T cell responses to AZD1222 COVID-19 vaccine. The data were produced by immunoSEQ multiplex PCR, yet TCRdb's version contains in-frame clones alone and is incomplete. The sample yields roughly 140,000 clones, about 90% seen once. This material consisted of peripheral blood, taken 28 days after the second AZD1222 dose. The receptors originated from an adult who received the AZD1222 COVID-19 vaccine.

The chain couples TRBV19 to TRBJ1-2; 7 bases match TRBD1. The V segment lost 7 bases and the J segment 4 bases; nucleotides outside the gene matches: 9. This CDR3 comprises 14 residues. Germline values: CDR1 LNHDA, CDR2 SQIVND (reference sequence). The CDR3: CASIPSTGSYGYTF. CDR3 nucleotide sequence: TGTGCCAGTATTCCTTCGACAGGGAGCTATGGCTACACCTTC.

The J gene is TRBJ2-1, the V gene TRBV4-3, with 8 bases fitting TRBD2. The V segment lost 0 bases and the J segment 10 bases; nucleotides outside the gene matches: 11. The CDR3 sequence is 16 residues long. Looked up from germline, CDR1 is LGHNA and CDR2 is YSLEER. The CDR3 DNA is TGCGCCAGCAGCCAAGAAAGCGGGAGCCTGGGATGGGAGCAGTTCTTC. Its translation is CASSQESGSLGWEQFF.

The V gene is TRBV6-5, the J gene TRBJ1-1; 7 bases align to TRBD1. The CDR3 contains 14 residues. Germline V gives CDR1 MNHEY, CDR2 SVGAGI. J was trimmed by 1 base and V by 6 bases; bases with no gene match: 5. The CDR3 loop reads CASRTGNRNTEAFF. CDR3 nucleotide sequence: TGTGCCAGCAGGACAGGGAATCGGAACACTGAAGCTTTCTTT.

This clone appeared a single time. The genes are TRBV7-2 and TRBJ2-7; possibly TRBD1 or TRBD2 for D (5 bases each). CDR1 is SGHTA and CDR2 is FQGNSA in the germline V gene. V lost 1 base to trimming and J lost 7 bases, with 14 bases between them. There are 14 residues in the CDR3. The CDR3 nucleotides read TGTGCCAGCAGCTTAGTAAAGGGACCGGGTGAGCAGTACTTC. As protein: CASSLVKGPGEQYF.

This clone showed up just once. This chain uses TRBV6-5 with TRBJ2-7, with 8 bases matching TRBD2. There are 14 residues in the CDR3. The germline V gene has CDR1 MNHEY and CDR2 SVGAGI. V lost 10 bases, J lost 5 bases, and 13 bases stayed unmatched. The CDR3 loop is CATARSSGRHEQYF. The CDR3 DNA reads TGTGCCACCGCCCGGTCGAGCGGGAGACACGAGCAGTACTTC.

This clone came up a few times. Different DNA sequences within this sample yield the same CDR3. J is TRBJ2-1 and V is TRBV14, with 7 bases that match TRBD2. The CDR3 covers 13 residues. Unmatched junction bases numbered 0, after V lost 4 bases and J lost 3 bases. Per germline, CDR1 SGHDN and CDR2 FVKESK. This chain's CDR3 is CASSRDYYNEQFF. The CDR3 DNA follows: TGTGCCAGCAGCCGGGACTACTACAATGAGCAGTTCTTC.

This clone appeared once. The rearrangement joins TRBV6-2 or TRBV6-3 to TRBJ1-5; possible D gene TRBD1, 5 bases. Germline lookup yields CDR1 MNHEY and CDR2 SVGEGT. V shed 0 bases and J shed 5 bases, with 20 bases lying between them. The CDR3 has 18 amino acids. The chain's CDR3 is CASSYSNQGVSIDQPQHF. The CDR3 bases are TGTGCCAGCAGTTACTCTAACCAAGGGGTTTCAATTGATCAGCCCCAGCATTTT.

This clone was detected once. The chain employs TRBV28 and TRBJ2-7; D could derive from TRBD1 or TRBD2 (6 bases each). Germline V gene lookup returns CDR1 MDHEN and CDR2 SYDVKM. This CDR3 has 14 residues. The V gene lost 1 base and the J gene lost 4 bases, with 11 bases spanning the gap. The CDR3 loop reads CASSLFTGRYEQYF. Written as DNA, the CDR3 is TGTGCCAGCAGTTTATTTACAGGGAGGTACGAGCAGTACTTC.